Listed here are 8 T cell receptor beta chains from one sample, sequenced in a study of blood T cell repertoires in COVID-19. This table comes from immunoSEQ multiplex PCR, and its TCRdb copy is limited to in-frame clones, with some not included. The data show 250,000 to 300,000 clones, with roughly 87% seen just once and 0.8% to 1% held by the top ten. The specimen was PBMCs or T cells enriched from blood (not recorded which). Every receptor here comes from a woman under 40 who had recovered from COVID-19.

This chain links TRBV25-1 with TRBJ1-2; D is unresolved. This CDR3 comprises 13 residues. The germline V gene encodes CDR1 MGHDK and CDR2 SYGVNS. Deletions cut 3 bases from V and 4 bases from J, with 9 bases between. The CDR3 here is CASSEPGSYGYTF. CDR3 coding DNA: TGTGCCAGCAGTGAGCCAGGTTCCTATGGCTACACCTTC.

The genes are TRBV5-4 and TRBJ2-1; D remains ambiguous. Germline lookup yields CDR1 SGHNT and CDR2 YYREEE (reference sequence). This CDR3 has 14 amino acids. Trimming shortened V by 2 bases and J by 0 bases, and 6 bases separated the two germline ends. CDR3: CASSFPGSYNEQFF. The CDR3 DNA follows: TGTGCCAGCAGCTTTCCGGGCTCCTACAATGAGCAGTTCTTC. The complete variable domain, with remaining parts taken from reference TRBV5-4 and TRBJ2-1, reads ETGVTQSPTHLIKTRGQQVTLRCSSQSGHNTVSWYQQALGQGPQFIFQYYREEENGRGNFPPRFSGLQFPNYSSELNVNALELDDSALYLCASSFPGSYNEQFFGPGTRLTVL.

The rearrangement joins TRBV27 to TRBJ1-1, with D unresolved. V was clipped by 0 bases and J by 5 bases, with 19 bases between them. Germline CDR1 MNHEY, CDR2 SMNVEV (reference sequence). The CDR3 length is 17 residues. The CDR3 DNA is TGTGCCAGCAGTTTATCGAAAGTAGGCACTCGAGGTACTGAAGCTTTCTTT. Residues: CASSLSKVGTRGTEAFF.

The chain has TRBV3-1 (or the pseudogene TRBV3-2) and TRBJ2-5, with D uncertain. The CDR3 runs 14 residues. CDR1 and CDR2 (germline): LGHDT, YNNKEL (reference sequence). The V gene lost 3 bases and the J gene lost 5 bases, with 13 bases spanning the gap. The CDR3 sequence: CASSQNIAPETQYF. CDR3 bases: TGTGCCAGCAGCCAGAACATCGCCCCCGAGACCCAGTACTTC.

The V gene is TRBV21-1, the J gene TRBJ1-2; the D call TRBD1 from the table was never checked on the DNA. TRBV21-1 is reported as a pseudogene. The CDR3 is 14 amino acids. CDR3 residues: CASSKSRVGYGYTF. The CDR3 region has the DNA TGTGCCAGCAGCAAAAGCAGGGTCGGCTATGGCTACACCTTC.

The CDR3 DNA reads TGTGCCAGTAGTATACCGGGACAGCACTACACCTTC. Its protein is CASSIPGQHYTF. The V gene is TRBV19, the J gene TRBJ1-2; 7 nucleotides align to TRBD1. CDR1 and CDR2 from the germline V gene are LNHDA and SQIVND (reference sequence). This CDR3 is built from 12 residues. V lost 2 bases and J lost 10; bases outside the gene matches: 4.

The V gene is TRBV3-1 (or the pseudogene TRBV3-2), the J gene TRBJ2-2, with 8 positions matching TRBD1. V dropped 4 bases and J dropped 6; count of bases not matched to a gene: 7. Germline CDR1 LGHDT, CDR2 YNNKEL (reference sequence). The CDR3 is 15 amino acids. Here the CDR3 DNA reads TGTGCCAGCAGCCTACGGACAGGGACCGCCGGGGAGCTGTTTTTT. It codes for CASSLRTGTAGELFF.

The chain joins TRBV7-2 to TRBJ1-4; no clear D. There are 14 residues in the CDR3. Trimming left V 5 bases short and J 3 bases short, with 10 bases between. Germline V gene sequence: CDR1 SGHTA, CDR2 FQGNSA. Here the CDR3 DNA reads TGTGCCAGCAGCCCAAGAACGGCTAATGAAAAACTGTTTTTT. Translating gives CASSPRTANEKLFF.